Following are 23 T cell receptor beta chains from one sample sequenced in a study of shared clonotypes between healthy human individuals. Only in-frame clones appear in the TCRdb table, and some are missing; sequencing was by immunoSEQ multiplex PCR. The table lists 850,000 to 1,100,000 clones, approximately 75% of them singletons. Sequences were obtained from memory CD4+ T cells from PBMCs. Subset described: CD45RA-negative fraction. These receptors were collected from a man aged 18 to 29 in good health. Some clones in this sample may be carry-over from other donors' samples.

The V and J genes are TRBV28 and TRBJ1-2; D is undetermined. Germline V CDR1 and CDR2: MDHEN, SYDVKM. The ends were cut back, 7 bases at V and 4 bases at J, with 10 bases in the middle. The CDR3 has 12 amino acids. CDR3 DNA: TGTGCCAGCACCGATCCCGGCTATGGCTACACCTTC. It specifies CASTDPGYGYTF.

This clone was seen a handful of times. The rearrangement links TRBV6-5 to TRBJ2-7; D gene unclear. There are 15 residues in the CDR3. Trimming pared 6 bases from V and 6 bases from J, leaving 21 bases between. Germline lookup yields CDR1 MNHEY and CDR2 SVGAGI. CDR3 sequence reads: CASSLDGPKSGEQYF. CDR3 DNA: TGTGCCAGCAGCCTTGACGGTCCCAAATCGGGCGAGCAGTACTTC.

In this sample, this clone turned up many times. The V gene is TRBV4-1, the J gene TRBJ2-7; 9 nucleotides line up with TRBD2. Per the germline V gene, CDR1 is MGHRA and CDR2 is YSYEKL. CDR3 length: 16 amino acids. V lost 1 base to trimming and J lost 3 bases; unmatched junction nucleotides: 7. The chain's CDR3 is CASSQGETSGFYEQYF. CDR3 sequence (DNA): TGCGCCAGCAGCCAAGGGGAGACTAGCGGCTTCTACGAGCAGTACTTC.

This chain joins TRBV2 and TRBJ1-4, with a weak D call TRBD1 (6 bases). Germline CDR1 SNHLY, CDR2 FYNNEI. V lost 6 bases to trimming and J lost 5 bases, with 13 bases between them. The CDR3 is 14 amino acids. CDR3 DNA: TGTGCCAGCAGCATTACAGGGACAAATGAAAAACTGTTTTTT. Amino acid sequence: CASSITGTNEKLFF.

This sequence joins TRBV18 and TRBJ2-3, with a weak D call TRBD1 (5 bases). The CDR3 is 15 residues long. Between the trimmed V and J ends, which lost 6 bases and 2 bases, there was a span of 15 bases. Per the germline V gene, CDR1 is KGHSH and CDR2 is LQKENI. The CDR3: CASSNGQLVTDTQYF. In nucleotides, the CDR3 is TGTGCCAGCTCGAATGGACAACTTGTCACAGATACGCAGTATTTT.

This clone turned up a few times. For the CDR3, the DNA is TGTGCCAGTAGTATGGACCGTTTAGGGACCAGAGTCGATGGCTACACCTTC. It codes for CASSMDRLGTRVDGYTF. This chain joins TRBV19 and TRBJ1-2; tentatively, D is TRBD1 (5 bases). This CDR3 region has 17 residues. The germline CDR1 and CDR2 sequences are LNHDA and SQIVND (reference sequence). The V end lost 3 bases, the J end lost 6 bases, and 23 bases lay between the germline ends.

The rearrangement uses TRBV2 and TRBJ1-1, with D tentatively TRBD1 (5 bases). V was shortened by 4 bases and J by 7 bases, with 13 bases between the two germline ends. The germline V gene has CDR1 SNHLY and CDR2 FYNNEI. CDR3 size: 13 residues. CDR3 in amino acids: CASSVIRGIEAFF. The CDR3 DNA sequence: TGTGCCAGCAGTGTAATTCGGGGGATTGAAGCTTTCTTT.

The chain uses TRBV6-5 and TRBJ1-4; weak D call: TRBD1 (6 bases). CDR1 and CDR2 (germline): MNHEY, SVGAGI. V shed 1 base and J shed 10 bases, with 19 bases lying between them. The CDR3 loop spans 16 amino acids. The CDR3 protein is CASSYYLGGAIGKLFF. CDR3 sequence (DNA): TGTGCCAGCAGTTACTACCTCGGGGGGGCTATAGGAAAACTGTTTTTT.

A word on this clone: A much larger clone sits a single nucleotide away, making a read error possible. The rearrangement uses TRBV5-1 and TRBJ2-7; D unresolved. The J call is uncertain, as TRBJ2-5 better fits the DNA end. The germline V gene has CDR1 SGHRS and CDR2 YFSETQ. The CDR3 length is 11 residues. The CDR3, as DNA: TGCGCCAGCAGCTTCCAAGAGACCCAGTACTTC. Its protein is CASSFQETQYF.

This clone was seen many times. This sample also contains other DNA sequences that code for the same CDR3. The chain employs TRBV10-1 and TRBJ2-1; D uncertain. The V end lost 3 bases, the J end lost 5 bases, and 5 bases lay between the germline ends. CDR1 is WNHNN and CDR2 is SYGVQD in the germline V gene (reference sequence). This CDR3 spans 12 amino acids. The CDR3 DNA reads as TGCGCCAGCAGTGACTACAACAATGAGCAGTTCTTC. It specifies CASSDYNNEQFF.

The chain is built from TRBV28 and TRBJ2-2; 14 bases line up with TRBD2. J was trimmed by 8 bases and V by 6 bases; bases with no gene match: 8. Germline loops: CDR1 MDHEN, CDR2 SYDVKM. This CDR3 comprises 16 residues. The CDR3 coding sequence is TGTGCCAGCAGCCCGGGACTAGCGGGAGAATTGGGGGAGCTGTTTTTT. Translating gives CASSPGLAGELGELFF.

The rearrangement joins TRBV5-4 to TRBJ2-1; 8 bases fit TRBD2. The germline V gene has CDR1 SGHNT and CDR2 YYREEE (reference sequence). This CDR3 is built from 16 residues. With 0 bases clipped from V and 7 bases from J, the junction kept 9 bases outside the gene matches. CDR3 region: CASSLDAGGGRNEQFF. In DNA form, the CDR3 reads TGTGCCAGCAGCTTGGATGCGGGAGGCGGACGGAATGAGCAGTTCTTC.

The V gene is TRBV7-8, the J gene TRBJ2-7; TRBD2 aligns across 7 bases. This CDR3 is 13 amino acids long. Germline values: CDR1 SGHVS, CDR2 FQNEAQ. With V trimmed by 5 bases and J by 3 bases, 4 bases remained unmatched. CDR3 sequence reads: CASSGGGLYEQYF. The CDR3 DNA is TGTGCCAGCAGCGGCGGGGGTCTCTACGAGCAGTACTTC.

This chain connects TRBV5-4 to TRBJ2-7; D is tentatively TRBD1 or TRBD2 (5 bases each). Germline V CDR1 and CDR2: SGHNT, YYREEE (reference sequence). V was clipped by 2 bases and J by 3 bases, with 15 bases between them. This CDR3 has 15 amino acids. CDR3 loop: CASSFGGPIGYEQYF. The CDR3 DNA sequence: TGTGCCAGCAGCTTTGGGGGTCCCATCGGCTACGAGCAGTACTTC.

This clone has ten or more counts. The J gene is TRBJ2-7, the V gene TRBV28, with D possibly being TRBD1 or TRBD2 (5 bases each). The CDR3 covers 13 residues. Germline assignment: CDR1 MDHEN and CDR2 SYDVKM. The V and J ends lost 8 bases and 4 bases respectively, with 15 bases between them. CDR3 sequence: CASRRGRQYEQYF. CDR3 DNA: TGTGCCAGCCGCCGGGGCAGGCAGTACGAGCAGTACTTC.

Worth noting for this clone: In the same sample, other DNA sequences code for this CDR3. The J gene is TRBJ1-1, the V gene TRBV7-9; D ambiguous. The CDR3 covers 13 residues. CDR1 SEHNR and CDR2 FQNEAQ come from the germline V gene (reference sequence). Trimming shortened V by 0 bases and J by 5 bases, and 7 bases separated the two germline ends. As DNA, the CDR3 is TGTGCCAGCAGCTTAGCGGAGGGTACTGAAGCTTTCTTT. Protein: CASSLAEGTEAFF.

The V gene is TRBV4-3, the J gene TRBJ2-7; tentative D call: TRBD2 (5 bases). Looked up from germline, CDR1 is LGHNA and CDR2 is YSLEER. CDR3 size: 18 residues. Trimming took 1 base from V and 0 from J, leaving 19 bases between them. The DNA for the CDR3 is TGCGCCAGCAGCCAAGCTTTGGCGGGCCACCCTCTCTCCTACGAGCAGTACTTC. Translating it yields CASSQALAGHPLSYEQYF.

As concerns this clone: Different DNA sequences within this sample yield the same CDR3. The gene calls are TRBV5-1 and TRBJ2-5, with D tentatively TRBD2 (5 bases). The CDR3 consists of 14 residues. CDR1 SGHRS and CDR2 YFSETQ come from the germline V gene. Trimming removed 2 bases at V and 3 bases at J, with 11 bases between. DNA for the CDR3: TGCGCCAGCAGCTTCAGCGGAAGGGAAGAGACCCAGTACTTC. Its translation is CASSFSGREETQYF.

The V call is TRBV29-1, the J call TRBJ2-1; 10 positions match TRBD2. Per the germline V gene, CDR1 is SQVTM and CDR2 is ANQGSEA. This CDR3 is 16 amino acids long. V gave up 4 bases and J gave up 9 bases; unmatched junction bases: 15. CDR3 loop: CSVAVIAGGDGGEQFF. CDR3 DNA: TGCAGCGTTGCCGTTATAGCGGGAGGCGATGGGGGTGAGCAGTTCTTC.

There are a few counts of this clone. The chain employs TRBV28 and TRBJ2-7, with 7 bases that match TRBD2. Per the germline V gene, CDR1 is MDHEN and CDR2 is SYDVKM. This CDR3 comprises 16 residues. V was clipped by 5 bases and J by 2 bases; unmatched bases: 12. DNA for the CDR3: TGTGCCAGCAGTGTACTCGGACTAGGGGTTCCCTACGAGCAGTACTTC. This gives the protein CASSVLGLGVPYEQYF.

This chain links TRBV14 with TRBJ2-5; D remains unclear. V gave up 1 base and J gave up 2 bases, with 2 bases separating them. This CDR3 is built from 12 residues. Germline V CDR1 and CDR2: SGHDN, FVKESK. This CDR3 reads CASSQVQETQYF. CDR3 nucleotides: TGTGCCAGCAGCCAAGTTCAAGAGACCCAGTACTTC.

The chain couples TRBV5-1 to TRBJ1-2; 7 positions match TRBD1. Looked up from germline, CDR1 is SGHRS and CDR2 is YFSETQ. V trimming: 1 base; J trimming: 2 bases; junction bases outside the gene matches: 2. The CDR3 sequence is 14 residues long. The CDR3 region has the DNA TGCGCCAGCAGCTTGACCAGGGGGAACTATGGCTACACCTTC. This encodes CASSLTRGNYGYTF.

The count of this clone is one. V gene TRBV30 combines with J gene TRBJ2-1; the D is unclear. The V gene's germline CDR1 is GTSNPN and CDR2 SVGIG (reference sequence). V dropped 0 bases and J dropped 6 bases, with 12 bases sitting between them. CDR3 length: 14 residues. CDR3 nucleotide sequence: TGTGCCTGGAGTGTTGGGATTTGGGGCAATGAGCAGTTCTTC. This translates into CAWSVGIWGNEQFF. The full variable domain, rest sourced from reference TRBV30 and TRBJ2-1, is SQTIHQWPATLVQPVGSPLSLECTVEGTSNPNLYWYRQAAGRGLQLLFYSVGIGQISSEVPQNLSASRPQDRQFILSSKKLLLSDSGFYLCAWSVGIWGNEQFFGPGTRLTVL.